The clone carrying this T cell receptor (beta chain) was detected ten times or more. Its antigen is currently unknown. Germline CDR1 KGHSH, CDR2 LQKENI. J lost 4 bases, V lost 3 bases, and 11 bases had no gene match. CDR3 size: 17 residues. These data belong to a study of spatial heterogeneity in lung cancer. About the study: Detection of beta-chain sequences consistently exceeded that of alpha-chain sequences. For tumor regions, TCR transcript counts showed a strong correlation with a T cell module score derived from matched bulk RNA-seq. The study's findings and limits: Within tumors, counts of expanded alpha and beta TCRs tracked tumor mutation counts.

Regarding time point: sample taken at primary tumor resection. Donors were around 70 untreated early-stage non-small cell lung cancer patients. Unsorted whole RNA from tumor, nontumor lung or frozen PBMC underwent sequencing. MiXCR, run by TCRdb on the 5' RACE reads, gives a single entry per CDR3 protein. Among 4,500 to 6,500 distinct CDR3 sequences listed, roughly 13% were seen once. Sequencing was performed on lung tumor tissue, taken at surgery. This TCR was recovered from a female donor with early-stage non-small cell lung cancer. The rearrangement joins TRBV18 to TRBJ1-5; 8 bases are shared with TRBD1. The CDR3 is CASSPFGGRQGNQPQHF. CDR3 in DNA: TGTGCCAGCTCACCTTTCGGTGGTCGACAGGGGAATCAGCCCCAGCATTTT. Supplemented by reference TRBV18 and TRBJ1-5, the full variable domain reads NAGVMQNPRHLVRRRGQEARLRCSPMKGHSHVYWYRQLPEEGLKFMVYLQKENIIDESGMPKERFSAEFPKEGPSILRIQQVVRGDSAAYFCASSPFGGRQGNQPQHFGDGTRLSIL.